The clone carrying this T cell receptor (beta chain) was seen a few times. From germline, CDR1 is SEHNR and CDR2 FQNEAQ (reference sequence). CDR3 length: 19 amino acids. A sample-barcoded 5' primer and a J-beta primer mix were used in a second PCR of about 6 to 11 cycles. TCRdb re-called the 5' RACE reads through MiXCR, storing one row per CDR3 protein. The sample has hundreds of thousands of distinct CDR3 sequences, roughly 20% seen once. This specimen comes from a study of blood T cells in healthy people across ages. The clonotype comes from a man between 65 and 85 years old in good health. The rearrangement uses TRBV7-9 and TRBJ2-5, with 9 nucleotides matching TRBD2. The J call is in doubt because the DNA end fits TRBJ2-1 better. Specimen: blood. CDR3 sequence: CASSLAVHRGGRARNEQFF. The CDR3 bases are TGTGCCAGCAGCTTAGCGGTACATCGAGGCGGGAGGGCCAGGAATGAGCAGTTCTTC.